This T cell receptor (beta chain) came from a study of CD8 T cells in ankylosing spondylitis. Study-wide findings and caveats: One TCR beta motif, made up of eight or nine highly homologous variants, appeared characteristic of ankylosing spondylitis blood.

Quantitative 5'-RACE with molecular barcodes generated TCR beta libraries. TCRdb re-called the 5' RACE reads with MiXCR, one entry per CDR3 protein. The data contain 200,000 to 300,000 distinct CDR3 sequences, 30% to 40% of them singletons. Details on this clonotype: Its antigen is unidentified. The germline gene is not matched at one end of the junction; a read error may be the cause.

The receptor was isolated from a male donor with ankylosing spondylitis or in good health (not recorded which). Sequencing was performed on blood, either unsorted or a sorted T cell fraction (not recorded which).

The CDR3 region has the DNA TGTGCCAGCAGCGTAGACAGGAACTCTGAAGCTTTCTTT. Encoded protein: CASSVDRNSEAFF. This chain connects TRBV7-8 to TRBJ1-1; D perhaps matches TRBD1 (6 bases). Germline lookup yields CDR1 SGHVS and CDR2 FQNEAQ. The CDR3 has 13 residues. Filled out from reference TRBV7-8 and TRBJ1-1, the complete variable domain reads GAGVSQSPRYKVAKRGQDVALRCDPISGHVSLFWYQQALGQGPEFLTYFQNEAQLDKSGLPSDRFFAERPEGSVSTLKIQRTQQEDSAVYLCASSVDRNSEAFFGQGTRLTVV.